One and the same sample provided the 24 T cell receptor beta chains below, sequenced in a study of PD-L1 blockade in urothelial cancer. Noted time point: peripheral blood 6 weeks after treatment start. Clones were read by immunoSEQ multiplex PCR, and TCRdb kept only the in-frame ones, dropping some. The data contain 100,000 to 150,000 clones, roughly 88% of them singletons. Source: PBMCs, taken around atezolizumab (anti-PD-L1) treatment. These receptors all stem from a man over 45 with urothelial cancer.

The chain couples TRBV6-6 to TRBJ2-7; D not resolved. The CDR3 totals 12 residues. Germline-derived CDR1 and CDR2 are MNHNY and SVGAGI (reference sequence). V lost 7 bases, J lost 6 bases, and 13 bases lay in between. CDR3: CASTPVTGEQYF. The CDR3 DNA follows: TGTGCCAGCACCCCCGTAACGGGCGAGCAGTACTTC.

The chain recombines TRBV4-2 with TRBJ1-1; 9 nucleotides match TRBD1. CDR1 and CDR2 from the germline V gene are LGHNA and YNFKEQ. The CDR3 contains 16 residues. The J segment lost 5 bases and the V segment lost 0 bases, leaving 7 bases of the junction unmatched. The CDR3 is CASSQDLTGGRTEAFF. In DNA, the CDR3 is TGTGCCAGCAGCCAAGATCTGACAGGGGGGAGAACTGAAGCTTTCTTT.

The chain combines TRBV19 with TRBJ1-5; no clear D gene. CDR3 length: 13 residues. Germline CDR1 reads LNHDA; CDR2 reads SQIVND (reference sequence). V was trimmed by 3 bases and J by 4 bases, leaving 7 bases between them. The CDR3 DNA is TGTGCCAGTAGTATTCTCCCGAATCAGCCCCAGCATTTT. Its protein product is CASSILPNQPQHF.

The rearrangement links TRBV27 to TRBJ2-3; 7 nucleotides match TRBD2. This CDR3 region has 17 residues. The junction had 11 bases not matched to a gene; V was cut back by 1 base and J by 4 bases. From germline, CDR1 is MNHEY and CDR2 SMNVEV (reference sequence). The CDR3 loop is CASSLWWSSGSSDTQYF. CDR3 sequence (DNA): TGTGCCAGCAGTTTATGGTGGAGTAGCGGGTCGTCAGATACGCAGTATTTT.

This clone has just one count. V gene TRBV27 combines with J gene TRBJ2-5, with D hard to call. The CDR3 consists of 14 residues. V shed 5 bases and J shed 5 bases, with 15 bases lying between them. Germline lookup yields CDR1 MNHEY and CDR2 SMNVEV (reference sequence). CDR3 DNA sequence: TGTGCCAGCAGTCACTCCCAGTTCGGGGAGACCCAGTACTTC. Translated: CASSHSQFGETQYF.

This chain connects TRBV28 to TRBJ2-4, with D maybe TRBD2 (6 bases). The germline V and J ends were trimmed by 11 bases and 0 bases, with 11 bases remaining between them. This CDR3 contains 13 residues. Germline CDR1 is MDHEN and CDR2 is SYDVKM. For the CDR3, the DNA is TGTGCCGCGGGGCCCCTAGCCAAAAACATTCAGTACTTC. Its protein product is CAAGPLAKNIQYF.

The chain links TRBV5-1 to TRBJ1-5, with D possibly matching TRBD1 (6 bases). Germline CDR1 and CDR2: SGHRS and YFSETQ. This CDR3 is 14 amino acids long. The ends were cut back, 3 bases at V and 2 bases at J, with 9 bases in the middle. The CDR3 DNA is TGCGCCAGCAGCTCAGGGGTCGGCAATCAGCCCCAGCATTTT. Protein product: CASSSGVGNQPQHF. The entire variable domain, with the rest obtained from reference TRBV5-1 and TRBJ1-5, is as follows: KAGVTQTPRYLIKTRGQQVTLSCSPISGHRSVSWYQQTPGQGLQFLFEYFSETQRNKGNFPGRFSGRQFSNSRSEMNVSTLELGDSALYLCASSSGVGNQPQHFGDGTRLSIL.

The sample holds one count of this clone. The chain is built from TRBV18 and TRBJ2-1, with TRBD2 identical over 10 bases. CDR3 size: 18 residues. Germline V gene sequence: CDR1 KGHSH, CDR2 LQKENI. The V segment lost 3 bases and the J segment 3 bases; nucleotides outside the gene matches: 11. The CDR3 loop reads CASSPRRLAGVGYNEQFF. CDR3 DNA: TGTGCCAGCTCACCCCGCCGGCTAGCGGGAGTCGGCTACAATGAGCAGTTCTTC.

The chain links TRBV18 to TRBJ2-3, with a possible D match to TRBD2 (5 bases). With 6 bases removed from V and 0 bases from J, the gap between germline ends came to 10 bases. Germline loops: CDR1 KGHSH, CDR2 LQKENI. The CDR3 is 14 residues long. The CDR3 region is CASSEVSSTDTQYF. In DNA form, the CDR3 reads TGTGCCAGCTCGGAGGTATCTAGCACAGATACGCAGTATTTT.

The genes are TRBV6-1 and TRBJ1-2; TRBD1 might be the D (6 bases). The V end lost 6 bases, the J end lost 4 bases, and 9 bases lay between the germline ends. Germline lookup yields CDR1 MNHNS and CDR2 SASEGT. There are 12 residues in the CDR3. CDR3 in DNA: TGTGCCAGCAGGGGGGCCTTCTATGGCTACACCTTC. Translating gives CASRGAFYGYTF.

The V call is TRBV19, the J call TRBJ2-1, with D tentatively TRBD2 (7 bases). This CDR3 is 17 amino acids long. Germline V gene sequence: CDR1 LNHDA, CDR2 SQIVND (reference sequence). V was pared by 4 bases and J by 0 bases, with 16 bases between. CDR3 sequence reads: CASSTRGGGSSYNEQFF. CDR3 nucleotides: TGTGCCAGTAGTACCCGAGGGGGAGGGAGCTCCTACAATGAGCAGTTCTTC. The full variable domain, in which reference TRBV19 and TRBJ2-1 provide the parts outside the CDR3, is DGGITQSPKYLFRKEGQNVTLSCEQNLNHDAMYWYRQDPGQGLRLIYYSQIVNDFQKGDIAEGYSVSREKKESFPLTVTSAQKNPTAFYLCASSTRGGGSSYNEQFFGPGTRLTVL.

The chain couples TRBV6-5 to TRBJ1-5; D may be TRBD1 (5 bases). Germline assignment: CDR1 MNHEY and CDR2 SVGAGI. The V end was cut by 2 bases, the J end by 5 bases, with 7 bases between. The CDR3 loop spans 13 amino acids. CDR3 sequence: CASSYDRYQPQHF. DNA for the CDR3: TGTGCCAGCAGTTACGACAGATATCAGCCCCAGCATTTT.

The rearrangement uses TRBV9 and TRBJ1-3; D might be TRBD1 (5 bases). V was trimmed by 0 bases and J by 4 bases, leaving 11 bases between them. The CDR3 runs to 15 residues. The germline CDR1 and CDR2 sequences are SGDLS and YYNGEE. Here the CDR3 DNA reads TGTGCCAGCAGCGTAGGGGGGGTTCGAGGAAACACCATATATTTT. It specifies CASSVGGVRGNTIYF.

The V gene is TRBV9, the J gene TRBJ2-3, with a tentative D call TRBD2 (7 bases). V shed 3 bases and J shed 0 bases, with 17 bases lying between them. This CDR3 has 17 residues. The germline V gene encodes CDR1 SGDLS and CDR2 YYNGEE. CDR3 protein: CASSGDRGGGSTDTQYF. CDR3 nucleotides: TGTGCCAGCAGCGGCGATAGAGGGGGGGGCAGCACAGATACGCAGTATTTT.

This clone was counted between two and nine times. This chain uses TRBV30 with TRBJ2-2; 8 nucleotides line up with TRBD1. There are 14 residues in the CDR3. Per germline, CDR1 GTSNPN and CDR2 SVGIG (reference sequence). V lost 4 bases, J lost 5 bases, and 6 bases stayed unmatched. CDR3 nucleotide sequence: TGTGCCTGGATGAGGACAGGGATTACCGGGGAGCTGTTTTTT. Protein sequence: CAWMRTGITGELFF.

A few counts support this clone. This rearrangement joins TRBV5-1 to TRBJ2-5; 8 bases fit TRBD2. This CDR3 is 19 amino acids long. The junction had 21 bases not matched to a gene; V was cut back by 4 bases and J by 4 bases. Looked up from germline, CDR1 is SGHRS and CDR2 is YFSETQ. The CDR3 sequence is CASSRGPAGTGRARETQYF. The CDR3 bases are TGCGCCAGCAGCCGGGGACCGGCGGGAACCGGGAGGGCCCGAGAGACCCAGTACTTC.

The chain recombines TRBV27 with TRBJ1-6; 7 bases align to TRBD1. V was pared by 5 bases and J by 9 bases, with 19 bases of the junction left unmatched. Looked up from germline, CDR1 is MNHEY and CDR2 is SMNVEV (reference sequence). CDR3 length: 18 amino acids. CDR3 sequence reads: CASSLRDRKQLPLSPLHF. As DNA, the CDR3 is TGTGCCAGCAGTCTCCGGGACAGAAAACAGCTCCCTCTTTCACCCCTCCACTTT.

The CDR3 reads CASSLGQGRDTEAFF. CDR3 DNA sequence: TGCGCCAGCAGCTTAGGACAGGGTAGGGACACTGAAGCTTTCTTT. J is TRBJ1-1 and V is TRBV5-1; 8 nucleotides line up with TRBD1. Trimming took 2 bases from V and 3 from J; bases not matched to a gene: 6. CDR1 and CDR2 from the germline V gene are SGHRS and YFSETQ. The CDR3 extends over 15 amino acids.

The V and J genes are TRBV7-6 and TRBJ2-5, with D perhaps matching TRBD1 (6 bases). Deletions cut 2 bases from V and 4 bases from J, with 14 bases between. CDR1 SGHVS and CDR2 FNYEAQ come from the germline V gene. The length of the CDR3 is 15 residues. The CDR3 here is CASSLNGYRVETQYF. DNA for the CDR3: TGTGCCAGCAGCTTAAATGGTTACAGGGTAGAGACCCAGTACTTC. Full variable domain (outside the CDR3, taken from reference TRBV7-6 and TRBJ2-5): GAGVSQSPRYKVTKRGQDVALRCDPISGHVSLYWYRQALGQGPEFLTYFNYEAQQDKSGLPNDRFSAERPEGSISTLTIQRTEQRDSAMYRCASSLNGYRVETQYFGPGTRLLVL.

The V call is TRBV27, the J call TRBJ2-1; 9 bases map to TRBD2. The CDR3 contains 14 residues. After removal of 7 bases from V and 6 bases from J, the junction contained 7 bases not matched to a gene. CDR1 and CDR2 (germline): MNHEY, SMNVEV (reference sequence). The CDR3, as DNA: TGTGCCAGCACCGGAGCGGGAGGCGGCAATGAGCAGTTCTTC. Protein product: CASTGAGGGNEQFF.

The chain carries TRBV7-2 and TRBJ2-3; the match to TRBD2 covers 12 bases. CDR1 and CDR2 (germline): SGHTA, FQGNSA. This CDR3 has 18 residues. With V trimmed by 1 base and J by 0 bases, 5 bases remained unmatched. CDR3 in amino acids: CASSLVLAGGSSTDTQYF. CDR3 in DNA: TGTGCCAGCAGCTTAGTACTAGCGGGGGGCTCTAGCACAGATACGCAGTATTTT. The full variable domain, its missing parts supplied by reference TRBV7-2 and TRBJ2-3, is GAGVSQSPSNKVTEKGKDVELRCDPISGHTALYWYRQSLGQGLEFLIYFQGNSAPDKSGLPSDRFSAERTGGSVSTLTIQRTQQEDSAVYLCASSLVLAGGSSTDTQYFGPGTRLTVL.

The chain has TRBV5-6 and TRBJ1-1; TRBD1 agrees at 10 bases. CDR3 length: 16 residues. Germline loops: CDR1 SGHDT, CDR2 YYEEEE. The trim removed 4 bases at V and 3 bases at J, leaving 9 bases unmatched. Here the CDR3 DNA reads TGTGCCAGCAGCGATACCGGGACAGGGGCACACACTGAAGCTTTCTTT. Protein product: CASSDTGTGAHTEAFF.

The V and J genes are TRBV7-2 and TRBJ2-2; TRBD2 matches 9 bases. Looked up from germline, CDR1 is SGHTA and CDR2 is FQGNSA. Trimming took 7 bases from V and 6 from J; bases not matched to a gene: 9. This CDR3 contains 15 residues. The DNA for the CDR3 is TGTGCCAGCAAAAGTGGCGGGAGGGAAGCCGGGGAGCTGTTTTTT. Amino acids: CASKSGGREAGELFF.

This clone was recorded only once. The chain employs TRBV7-6 and TRBJ2-7, with 10 bases that match TRBD2. The germline gives CDR1 SGHVS, CDR2 FNYEAQ. The ends lost 5 bases at V and 6 bases at J; junction bases unmatched: 13. This CDR3 comprises 16 residues. DNA of the CDR3: TGTGCCAGCAGCGACGCGTTAGCTAGCGGGAGTCCCGAGCAGTACTTC. Translation gives CASSDALASGSPEQYF.